This T cell receptor (beta chain) was sequenced during a study of shared clonotypes between healthy human individuals. Study-level findings and limits: It was expected that sequencing depth would affect clonotype sharing among donors.

This clone was picked up a small number of times. Its antigen is currently unknown. Assay runs were performed at deep level. The replicate PCRs on unsorted PBMC were given approximately 300 ng DNA, which is approximately 30,000 T cell genomes. The sequencing of unsorted PBMC DNA took place on ten immunoSEQ deep assay plates. Clones were sequenced by immunoSEQ multiplex PCR, and TCRdb holds only the in-frame ones, with some missing. The table includes a few hundred thousand clones, 77% detected once. V was pared by 3 bases and J by 4 bases, with 17 bases between. The V gene's germline CDR1 is LNHDA and CDR2 SQIVND (reference sequence). This CDR3 has 16 amino acids.

The sample consisted of PBMCs. The clonotype originates from a woman between 35 and 50 years old in good health. Some clones in this sample may be carry-over from other donors' samples. The chain combines TRBV19 with TRBJ2-3; a weak D match, TRBD1 (6 bases). CDR3: CASSIGGVAGSDTQYF. As DNA, the CDR3 is TGTGCCAGTAGTATTGGGGGCGTGGCAGGGTCAGATACGCAGTATTTT.